This is a list of T cell receptor beta chains from one sample in a study of vaccination effects on CD4 cells after COVID-19. The antigens for these receptors are not known. TCRdb's table, derived via immunoSEQ multiplex PCR, lists solely in-frame clones and lacks some. The repertoire holds approximately 82,000 clones, with roughly 74% as singletons. This sample comprised CD4+ T cells from PBMCs cultured with HCoV-229E spike peptides, obtained before COVID-19 vaccination. These receptors all stem from a human donor who received a COVID-19 vaccine. Both conserved end residues are part of each CDR3. A D gene is named only where the DNA matches it firmly. Clone sizes are given selectively: once, few, many, or a class where the clone is expanded.

V,J,size,D,CDR3,DNA
TRBV6-2/TRBV6-3,TRBJ2-2,once,TRBD2,CASSYSSSVAGGPGELFF,TGTGCCAGCAGTTACTCTTCTTCAGTTGCGGGGGGGCCCGGGGAGCTGTTTTTT
TRBV9,TRBJ1-5,NA,NA,CASSGNPEGQPQHF,TGTGCCAGCAGCGGAAACCCGGAGGGTCAGCCCCAGCATTTT
TRBV5-1,TRBJ1-5,NA,NA,CASSLGGGGGSNQPQHF,TGCGCCAGCAGCTTAGGGGGGGGTGGAGGTAGCAATCAGCCCCAGCATTTT
TRBV9,TRBJ2-2,NA,NA,CASSVDPRNTGELFF,TGTGCCAGCAGCGTAGATCCACGGAACACCGGGGAGCTGTTTTTT
TRBV2,TRBJ2-3,NA,NA,CASSEREGTDTQYF,TGTGCCAGCAGTGAAAGGGAAGGCACAGATACGCAGTATTTT
TRBV29-1,TRBJ2-5,NA,TRBD2,CSVTGTSGGAKTQYF,TGCAGCGTGACCGGGACTAGCGGGGGGGCGAAGACCCAGTACTTC
TRBV7-2,TRBJ1-5,NA,TRBD1,CASSARTGSYSNQPQHF,TGTGCCAGCAGCGCGCGGACAGGGAGTTATAGCAATCAGCCCCAGCATTTT
TRBV15,TRBJ1-5,few,NA,CATSTYDGDQHF,TGTGCCACCAGCACCTACGACGGGGACCAGCATTTT
TRBV5-3,TRBJ1-6,NA,NA,CARSPITGTPNNSPLHF,TGTGCCAGAAGCCCTATTACCGGGACACCGAATAATTCACCCCTCCACTTT
TRBV2,TRBJ1-5,NA,NA,CASSELRSQPQHF,TGTGCCAGCAGTGAATTGAGGAGTCAGCCCCAGCATTTT
TRBV7-3,TRBJ1-1,few,NA,CASSSTKNTEAFF,TGTGCCAGCAGCTCTACAAAGAACACTGAAGCTTTCTTT
TRBV7-3,TRBJ1-2,NA,NA,CASIRRRCGLANYGYTF,TGTGCCAGCATCCGAAGGCGGTGTGGGTTAGCTAACTATGGCTACACCTTC
TRBV28,TRBJ2-3,once,NA,CASRPGTSTDTQYF,TGTGCCAGCAGGCCCGGGACTAGCACAGATACGCAGTATTTT
TRBV19,TRBJ2-5,NA,NA,CASSKGWETQYF,TGTGCCAGTAGTAAGGGTTGGGAGACCCAGTACTTC
TRBV6-1,TRBJ2-5,NA,NA,CASSETPERYF,TGTGCCAGCAGTGAAACGCCAGAGAGGTACTTC
TRBV24-1,TRBJ1-5,NA,NA,CATSRAGSEPQHF,TGTGCCACCAGCCGGGCAGGGAGTGAGCCCCAGCATTTT
TRBV5-4,TRBJ2-5,NA,TRBD2,CASSSLAGGQETQYF,TGTGCCAGCAGCTCCTTAGCGGGGGGGCAAGAGACCCAGTACTTC